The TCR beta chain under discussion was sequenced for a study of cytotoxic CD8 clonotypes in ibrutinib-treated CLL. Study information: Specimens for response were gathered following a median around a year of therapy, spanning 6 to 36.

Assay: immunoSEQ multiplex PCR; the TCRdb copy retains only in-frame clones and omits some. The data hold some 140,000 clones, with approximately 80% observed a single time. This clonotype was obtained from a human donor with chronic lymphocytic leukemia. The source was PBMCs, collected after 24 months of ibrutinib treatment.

The CDR3 protein is CASSVIPTVNEQFF. DNA of the CDR3: TGTGCCAGCAGCGTAATTCCGACAGTTAATGAGCAGTTCTTC. The V gene is TRBV9, the J gene TRBJ2-1; D perhaps matches TRBD1 (5 bases). Trimming removed 1 base from V and 7 bases from J, with 12 bases in between. Germline V CDR1 and CDR2: SGDLS, YYNGEE. The CDR3 is 14 amino acids.